These 12 T cell receptor beta chains share one sample of origin, sequenced in a study of blood T cell repertoires in COVID-19. TCRdb keeps only in-frame clones here, not all; method: immunoSEQ multiplex PCR. The table records around 390,000 clones, more than 75% of them present only once. Sequenced sample: PBMCs or T cells enriched from blood (not recorded which). The source is a woman in her forties or fifties who had recovered from COVID-19.

The rearrangement links TRBV7-9 to TRBJ1-3; D is undetermined. The V and J ends lost 3 bases and 4 bases respectively, with 7 bases between them. Per the germline V gene, CDR1 is SEHNR and CDR2 is FQNEAQ (reference sequence). CDR3 size: 13 residues. The CDR3 protein is CASSFSEGNTIYF. The CDR3 bases are TGTGCCAGCAGCTTTTCTGAGGGAAACACCATATATTTT.

The chain employs TRBV3-1 (or the pseudogene TRBV3-2) and TRBJ2-3, with 7 bases fitting TRBD1. With V trimmed by 0 bases and J by 3 bases, 6 bases remained unmatched. Germline V gene sequence: CDR1 LGHDT, CDR2 YNNKEL (reference sequence). The CDR3 has 16 amino acids. CDR3 bases: TGTGCCAGCAGCCAAGAAGGGGGCGCCCCGACAGATACGCAGTATTTT. It codes for CASSQEGGAPTDTQYF.

The rearrangement joins TRBV15 to TRBJ2-6; D might be TRBD1 (5 bases). In germline, CDR1 is LNHNV, CDR2 YYDKDF (reference sequence). This CDR3 contains 16 residues. V lost 1 base and J lost 7, with 14 bases in between. CDR3 coding DNA: TGTGCCACCAGCAGAGTCCCCGGCACAGGTGCCAACGTCCTGACTTTC. This codes for CATSRVPGTGANVLTF. Full variable domain (rest looked up from reference TRBV15 and TRBJ2-6): DAMVIQNPRYQVTQFGKPVTLSCSQTLNHNVMYWYQQKSSQAPKLLFHYYDKDFNNEADTPDNFQSRRPNTSFCFLDIRSPGLGDTAMYLCATSRVPGTGANVLTFGAGSRLTVL.

This chain uses TRBV5-5 with TRBJ2-7; TRBD1 is a possible D gene (5 bases). V lost 0 bases and J lost 6, with 22 bases in between. Germline-derived CDR1 and CDR2 are SGHKS and YYEKEE (reference sequence). There are 17 residues in the CDR3. CDR3: CASSLAGVRARPTEQYF. CDR3 bases: TGTGCCAGCAGCTTGGCTGGGGTCAGGGCAAGACCGACCGAGCAGTACTTC.

The J gene is TRBJ1-3, the V gene TRBV9; the D is unclear. The CDR3 totals 14 residues. The germline CDR1 and CDR2 sequences are SGDLS and YYNGEE. Trimming stripped 3 bases from V and 0 bases from J, with 7 bases between. CDR3 in amino acids: CASSDSGSGNTIYF. As DNA, the CDR3 is TGTGCCAGCAGCGACAGTGGCTCTGGAAACACCATATATTTT.

The chain couples TRBV3-1 (or the pseudogene TRBV3-2) to TRBJ1-4; TRBD1 agrees at 9 bases. The germline V gene encodes CDR1 LGHDT and CDR2 YNNKEL (reference sequence). The CDR3 consists of 18 residues. V dropped 4 bases and J dropped 3; count of bases not matched to a gene: 12. CDR3 in DNA: TGTGCCAGCAGCCGCCGGACAGGGGTGTGGGGGTCTAATGAAAAACTGTTTTTT. This sequence encodes CASSRRTGVWGSNEKLFF.

This chain connects TRBV28 to TRBJ2-3; perhaps TRBD2 as D (5 bases). Germline CDR1 MDHEN, CDR2 SYDVKM. The V gene lost 3 bases and the J gene lost 0 bases, with 16 bases spanning the gap. The CDR3 has 17 residues. DNA for the CDR3: TGTGCCAGCAGTTTCCCTCGATCCAGCGGTAGCACAGATACGCAGTATTTT. Translating gives CASSFPRSSGSTDTQYF.

V gene TRBV19 combines with J gene TRBJ2-5, with D possibly being TRBD2 (6 bases). The CDR3 length is 15 residues. V was trimmed by 4 bases and J by 1 base, leaving 13 bases between them. CDR1 LNHDA and CDR2 SQIVND come from the germline V gene (reference sequence). The CDR3 nucleotides read TGTGCCAGTAGTACCTTACGGGACTCCCAAGAGACCCAGTACTTC. Its protein is CASSTLRDSQETQYF.

The V call is TRBV5-4, the J call TRBJ2-7; the D gene is possibly TRBD1 (5 bases). From germline, CDR1 is SGHNT and CDR2 YYREEE (reference sequence). The CDR3 runs to 14 residues. Trimming cost V 0 bases and J 2 bases, with 9 bases left between them. The CDR3 sequence is CASSLAQGPYEQYF. CDR3 in DNA: TGTGCCAGCAGCTTGGCCCAGGGTCCCTACGAGCAGTACTTC.

The genes are TRBV5-6 and TRBJ1-2, with TRBD1 as a possible D gene (6 bases). The CDR3 has 16 residues. Germline CDR1 SGHDT, CDR2 YYEEEE. The V and J ends lost 4 bases and 4 bases respectively, with 20 bases between them. The CDR3 reads CASSPGGGAWSYGYTF. The CDR3 DNA follows: TGTGCCAGCAGCCCGGGAGGGGGGGCGTGGAGCTATGGCTACACCTTC.

The rearrangement uses TRBV19 and TRBJ1-2; D perhaps matches TRBD1 (5 bases). The germline V gene has CDR1 LNHDA and CDR2 SQIVND (reference sequence). The CDR3 extends over 14 amino acids. The V gene lost 5 bases and the J gene lost 5 bases, with 15 bases spanning the gap. Here the CDR3 reads CASSPSISGYGYTF. For the CDR3, the DNA is TGTGCCAGTAGTCCATCAATCTCAGGGTATGGCTACACCTTC.

J is TRBJ2-4 and V is TRBV7-2; 9 bases align to TRBD1. V was clipped by 4 bases and J by 2 bases; unmatched bases: 6. This CDR3 region has 16 residues. Germline V lookup: CDR1 SGHTA, CDR2 FQGNSA. Here the CDR3 DNA reads TGTGCCAGCAGCTCACAGGGGGCAGCGACCAAAAACATTCAGTACTTC. This sequence encodes CASSSQGAATKNIQYF.